Below, one T cell receptor beta chain is given with its context. The data were obtained in a study of T-cell reconstitution after alpha-beta-depleted transplantation in children. The authors prepared the TCRbeta library with unique molecular identifiers. TCRdb used MiXCR to reprocess the PCR reads, holding one entry per CDR3 protein. Seen here are around 600,000 distinct CDR3 sequences, more than 9% observed once, and the top ten hold less than 5%. Germline CDR1 reads SGDLS; CDR2 reads YYNGEE. This CDR3 has 17 residues. V trimming: 4 bases; J trimming: 3 bases; junction bases outside the gene matches: 13.

This chain joins TRBV9 and TRBJ2-3; 8 bases line up with TRBD2. The specimen comprised PBMCs from the stem cell graft donor, sampled from the stem cell graft. This TCR was recovered from a human donor who donated a stem cell graft to a child with acute myeloid leukemia. The CDR3: CASSRHLGGLATDTQYF. Written as DNA, the CDR3 is TGTGCCAGCAGCAGACATCTCGGTGGACTAGCAACAGATACGCAGTATTTT. The complete variable domain, with remaining parts taken from reference TRBV9 and TRBJ2-3, reads DSGVTQTPKHLITATGQRVTLRCSPRSGDLSVYWYQQSLDQGLQFLIQYYNGEERAKGNILERFSAQQFPDLHSELNLSSLELGDSALYFCASSRHLGGLATDTQYFGPGTRLTVL.